Below are 3 T cell receptor beta chains sequenced from a single sample in a study of radiotherapy plus CTLA-4 blockade in lung cancer. TCRdb's table, derived via immunoSEQ multiplex PCR, lists solely in-frame clones and lacks some. In the table there are roughly 110,000 clones, more than 70% of which are singletons. This sample comprised peripheral blood, obtained from a patient treated with radiotherapy plus ipilimumab. These TCRs come from a human donor with non-small cell lung cancer that progressed on radiotherapy plus ipilimumab. Some clones in this sample may be carry-over from other donors' samples.

This chain uses TRBV9 with TRBJ1-2, with D possibly matching TRBD1 (5 bases). The V and J ends lost 3 bases and 0 bases respectively, with 15 bases between them. Per the germline V gene, CDR1 is SGDLS and CDR2 is YYNGEE. This CDR3 has 16 amino acids. The CDR3 here is CASSAGEREANYGYTF. CDR3 nucleotide sequence: TGTGCCAGCAGCGCGGGGGAACGGGAAGCTAACTATGGCTACACCTTC.

The chain has TRBV27 and TRBJ1-1; TRBD1 agrees at 12 bases. V dropped 8 bases and J dropped 9; count of bases not matched to a gene: 4. The germline gives CDR1 MNHEY, CDR2 SMNVEV (reference sequence). CDR3 length: 12 residues. The CDR3 DNA follows: TGTGCCAGCGGGGACAGGGGGCTTCAAGCTTTCTTT. Residues: CASGDRGLQAFF.

The chain has TRBV5-1 and TRBJ2-3; TRBD1 might be the D (6 bases). V gave up 6 bases and J gave up 7 bases, with 9 bases separating them. This CDR3 has 11 amino acids. Per germline, CDR1 SGHRS and CDR2 YFSETQ. The CDR3 loop is CASKGEHTQYF. CDR3 nucleotides: TGCGCCAGCAAGGGGGAGCATACGCAGTATTTT.